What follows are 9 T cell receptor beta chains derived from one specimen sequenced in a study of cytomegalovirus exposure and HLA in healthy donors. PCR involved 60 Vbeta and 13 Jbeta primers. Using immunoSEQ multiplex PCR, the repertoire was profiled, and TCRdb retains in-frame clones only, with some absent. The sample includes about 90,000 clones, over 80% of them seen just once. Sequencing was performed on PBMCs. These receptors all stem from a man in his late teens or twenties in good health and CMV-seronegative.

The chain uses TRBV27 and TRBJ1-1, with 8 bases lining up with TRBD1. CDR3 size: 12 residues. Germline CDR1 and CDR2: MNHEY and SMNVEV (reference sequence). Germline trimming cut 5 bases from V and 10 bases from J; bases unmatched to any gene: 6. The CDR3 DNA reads TGTGCCAGCAGTACCGGACAGGGAGTAGCTTTCTTT. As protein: CASSTGQGVAFF.

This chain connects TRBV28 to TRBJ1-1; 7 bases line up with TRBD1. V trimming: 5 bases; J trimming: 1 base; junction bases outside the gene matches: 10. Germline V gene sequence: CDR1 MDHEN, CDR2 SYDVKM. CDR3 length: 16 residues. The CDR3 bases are TGTGCCAGCAGTACTGGACAGGCTGCGAAGAACACTGAAGCTTTCTTT. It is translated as CASSTGQAAKNTEAFF.

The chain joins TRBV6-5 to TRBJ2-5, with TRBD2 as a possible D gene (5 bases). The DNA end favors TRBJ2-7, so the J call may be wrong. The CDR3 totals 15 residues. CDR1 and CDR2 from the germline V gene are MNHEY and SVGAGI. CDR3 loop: CASSYVGVRLYEQYF. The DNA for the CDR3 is TGTGCCAGCAGTTACGTCGGGGTGCGGTTATACGAGCAGTACTTC.

The CDR3 is CASSALTPLYEQYF. As DNA, the CDR3 is TGTGCCAGCAGTGCTCTGACGCCACTATACGAGCAGTACTTC. This sequence joins TRBV28 and TRBJ2-7; D is ambiguous. This CDR3 has 14 residues. Trimming stripped 5 bases from V and 4 bases from J, with 15 bases between. Germline V CDR1 and CDR2: MDHEN, SYDVKM.

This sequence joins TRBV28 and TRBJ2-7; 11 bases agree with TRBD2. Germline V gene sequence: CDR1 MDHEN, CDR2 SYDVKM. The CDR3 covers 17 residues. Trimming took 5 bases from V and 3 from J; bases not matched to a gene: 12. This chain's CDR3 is CASSPVSGLAGGYEQYF. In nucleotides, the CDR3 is TGTGCCAGCAGTCCCGTTAGTGGGCTAGCGGGAGGCTACGAGCAGTACTTC.

The CDR3 DNA reads as TGTGCCAGCAGCACGAGTGGAGCAACTAATGAAAAACTGTTTTTT. Translation gives CASSTSGATNEKLFF. The gene calls are TRBV9 and TRBJ1-4, with D hard to call. The CDR3 is 15 amino acids. Germline V lookup: CDR1 SGDLS, CDR2 YYNGEE. Between the trimmed V and J ends, which lost 4 bases and 0 bases, there was a span of 10 bases.

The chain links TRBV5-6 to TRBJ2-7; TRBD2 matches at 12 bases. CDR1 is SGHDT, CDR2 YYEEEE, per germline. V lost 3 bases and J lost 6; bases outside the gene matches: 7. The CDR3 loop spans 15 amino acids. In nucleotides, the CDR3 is TGTGCCAGCAGCTCCAGACTAGCGGGAGTTCGCGAGCAGTACTTC. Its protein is CASSSRLAGVREQYF.

This CDR3 reads CASSYNGATDTQYF. The CDR3, as DNA: TGTGCCAGCAGTTACAATGGTGCCACAGATACGCAGTATTTT. The chain has TRBV7-3 and TRBJ2-3; D is unresolved. Germline V gene data show CDR1 as SGHTA and CDR2 as FQGTGA. The ends were cut back, 6 bases at V and 2 bases at J, with 12 bases in the middle. This CDR3 region has 14 residues.

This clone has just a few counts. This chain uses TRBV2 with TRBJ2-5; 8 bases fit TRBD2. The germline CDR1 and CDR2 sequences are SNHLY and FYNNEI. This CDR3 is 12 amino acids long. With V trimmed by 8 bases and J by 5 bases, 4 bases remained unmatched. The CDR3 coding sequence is TGTGCCAGCCGGGGGGGAATCGAGACCCAGTACTTC. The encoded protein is CASRGGIETQYF.